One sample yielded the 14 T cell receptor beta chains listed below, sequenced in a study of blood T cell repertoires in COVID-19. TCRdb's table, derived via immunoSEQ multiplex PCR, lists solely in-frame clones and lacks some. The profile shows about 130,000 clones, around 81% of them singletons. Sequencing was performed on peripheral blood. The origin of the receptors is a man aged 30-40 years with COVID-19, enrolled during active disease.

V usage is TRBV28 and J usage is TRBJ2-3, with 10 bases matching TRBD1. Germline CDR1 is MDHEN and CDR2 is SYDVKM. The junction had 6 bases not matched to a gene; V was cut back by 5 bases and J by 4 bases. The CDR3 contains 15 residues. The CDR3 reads CASSPGQGSPDTQYF. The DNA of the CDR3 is TGTGCCAGCAGTCCGGGACAGGGGTCGCCAGATACGCAGTATTTT.

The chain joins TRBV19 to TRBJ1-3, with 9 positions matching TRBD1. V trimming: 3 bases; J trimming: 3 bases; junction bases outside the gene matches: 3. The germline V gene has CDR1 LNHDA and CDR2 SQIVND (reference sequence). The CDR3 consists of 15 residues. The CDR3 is CASSMDRGYGNTIYF. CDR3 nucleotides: TGTGCCAGTAGTATGGACAGGGGTTATGGAAACACCATATATTTT.

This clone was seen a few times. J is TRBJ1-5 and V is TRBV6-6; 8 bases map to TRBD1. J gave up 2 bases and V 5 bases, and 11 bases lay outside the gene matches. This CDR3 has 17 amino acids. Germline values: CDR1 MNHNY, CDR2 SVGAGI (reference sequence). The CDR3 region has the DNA TGTGCCAGCAGTCGTACCCGGACAGGGTTTGGCAATCAGCCCCAGCATTTT. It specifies CASSRTRTGFGNQPQHF.

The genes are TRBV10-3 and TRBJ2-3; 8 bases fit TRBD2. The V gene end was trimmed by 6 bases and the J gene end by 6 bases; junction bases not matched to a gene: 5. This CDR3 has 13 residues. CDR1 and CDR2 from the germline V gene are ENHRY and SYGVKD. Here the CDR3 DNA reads TGTGCCATCAGCGAGAGCGGGAGTGATACGCAGTATTTT. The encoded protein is CAISESGSDTQYF.

The CDR3 region is CAWRGTGNTEAFF. Here the CDR3 DNA reads TGTGCCTGGAGAGGGACAGGGAACACTGAAGCTTTCTTT. The V gene is TRBV30, the J gene TRBJ1-1; TRBD1 matches 8 bases. V trimming: 3 bases; J trimming: 1 base; junction bases outside the gene matches: 1. Germline assignment: CDR1 GTSNPN and CDR2 SVGIG (reference sequence). CDR3 length equals 13 residues.

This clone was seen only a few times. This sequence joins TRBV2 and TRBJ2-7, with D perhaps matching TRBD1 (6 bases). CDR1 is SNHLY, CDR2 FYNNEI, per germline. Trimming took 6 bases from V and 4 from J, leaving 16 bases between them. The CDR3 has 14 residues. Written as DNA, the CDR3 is TGTGCCAGCAGATCTGGGGGCTCAGGATACGAGCAGTACTTC. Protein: CASRSGGSGYEQYF.

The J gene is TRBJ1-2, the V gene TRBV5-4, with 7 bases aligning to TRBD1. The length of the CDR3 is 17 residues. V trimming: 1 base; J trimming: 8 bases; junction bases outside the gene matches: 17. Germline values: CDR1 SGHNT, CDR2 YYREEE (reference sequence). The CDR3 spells CASSLRRGQAGKSGYTF. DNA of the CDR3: TGTGCCAGCAGCTTGAGGAGGGGGCAAGCCGGGAAGAGCGGCTACACCTTC.

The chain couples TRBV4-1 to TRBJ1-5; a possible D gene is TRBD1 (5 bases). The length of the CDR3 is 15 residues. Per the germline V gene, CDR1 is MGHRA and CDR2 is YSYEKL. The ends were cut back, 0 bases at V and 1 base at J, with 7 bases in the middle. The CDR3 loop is CASSQDAGSNQPQHF. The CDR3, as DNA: TGCGCCAGCAGCCAAGATGCAGGGAGCAATCAGCCCCAGCATTTT.

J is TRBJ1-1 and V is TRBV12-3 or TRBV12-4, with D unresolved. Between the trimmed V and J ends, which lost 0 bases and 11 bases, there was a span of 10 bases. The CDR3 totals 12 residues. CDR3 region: CASSLASTRAFF. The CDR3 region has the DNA TGTGCCAGCAGTTTAGCGTCAACCCGGGCTTTCTTT.

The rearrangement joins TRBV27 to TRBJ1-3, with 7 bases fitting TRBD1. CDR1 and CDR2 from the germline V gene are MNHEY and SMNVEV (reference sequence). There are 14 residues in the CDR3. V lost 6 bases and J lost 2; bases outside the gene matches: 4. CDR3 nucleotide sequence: TGTGCCAGCAGCATAGGGGGCCCTGGAAACACCATATATTTT. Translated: CASSIGGPGNTIYF.

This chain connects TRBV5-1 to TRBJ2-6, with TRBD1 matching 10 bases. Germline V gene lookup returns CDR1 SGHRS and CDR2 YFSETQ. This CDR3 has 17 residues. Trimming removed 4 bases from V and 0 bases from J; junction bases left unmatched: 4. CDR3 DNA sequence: TGCGCCAGCAGCAGACAGGGGGCTTTCTCTGGGGCCAACGTCCTGACTTTC. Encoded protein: CASSRQGAFSGANVLTF. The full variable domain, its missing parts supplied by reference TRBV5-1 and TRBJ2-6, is KAGVTQTPRYLIKTRGQQVTLSCSPISGHRSVSWYQQTPGQGLQFLFEYFSETQRNKGNFPGRFSGRQFSNSRSEMNVSTLELGDSALYLCASSRQGAFSGANVLTFGAGSRLTVL.

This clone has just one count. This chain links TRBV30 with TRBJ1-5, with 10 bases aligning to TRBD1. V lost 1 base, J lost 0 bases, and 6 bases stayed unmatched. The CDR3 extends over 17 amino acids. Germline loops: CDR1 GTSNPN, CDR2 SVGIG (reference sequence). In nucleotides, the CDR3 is TGTGCCTGGAGTGCGGACAGGGGGACTTATAGCAATCAGCCCCAGCATTTT. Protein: CAWSADRGTYSNQPQHF.

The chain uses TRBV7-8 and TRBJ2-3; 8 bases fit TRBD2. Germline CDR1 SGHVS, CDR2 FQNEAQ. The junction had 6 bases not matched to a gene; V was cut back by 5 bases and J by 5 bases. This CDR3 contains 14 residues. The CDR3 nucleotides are TGTGCCAGCAGCCTCGAGGCGGGGGGAGATACGCAGTATTTT. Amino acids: CASSLEAGGDTQYF.

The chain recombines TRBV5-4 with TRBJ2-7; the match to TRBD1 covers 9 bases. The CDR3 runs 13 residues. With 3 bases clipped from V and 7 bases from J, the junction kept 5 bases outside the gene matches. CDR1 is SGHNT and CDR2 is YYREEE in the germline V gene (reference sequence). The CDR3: CASSWDRDGEQYF. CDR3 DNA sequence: TGTGCCAGCAGCTGGGACAGGGACGGGGAGCAGTACTTC. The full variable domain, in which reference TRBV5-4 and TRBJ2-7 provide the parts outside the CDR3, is ETGVTQSPTHLIKTRGQQVTLRCSSQSGHNTVSWYQQALGQGPQFIFQYYREEENGRGNFPPRFSGLQFPNYSSELNVNALELDDSALYLCASSWDRDGEQYFGPGTRLTVT.